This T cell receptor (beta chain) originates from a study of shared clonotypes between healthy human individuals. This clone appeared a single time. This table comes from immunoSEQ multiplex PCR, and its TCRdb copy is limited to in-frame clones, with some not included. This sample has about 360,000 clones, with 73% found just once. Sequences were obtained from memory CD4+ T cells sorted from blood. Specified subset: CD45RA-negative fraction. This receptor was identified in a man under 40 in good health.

CDR3 in amino acids: CASSLTTDRAKYF. DNA for the CDR3: TGTGCCAGCAGTTTAACCACCGACAGGGCCAAGTACTTC. The chain employs TRBV28 and TRBJ2-7; 7 nucleotides align to TRBD1. After removal of 2 bases from V and 11 bases from J, the junction contained 9 bases not matched to a gene. Germline loops: CDR1 MDHEN, CDR2 SYDVKM. The CDR3 is 13 amino acids.